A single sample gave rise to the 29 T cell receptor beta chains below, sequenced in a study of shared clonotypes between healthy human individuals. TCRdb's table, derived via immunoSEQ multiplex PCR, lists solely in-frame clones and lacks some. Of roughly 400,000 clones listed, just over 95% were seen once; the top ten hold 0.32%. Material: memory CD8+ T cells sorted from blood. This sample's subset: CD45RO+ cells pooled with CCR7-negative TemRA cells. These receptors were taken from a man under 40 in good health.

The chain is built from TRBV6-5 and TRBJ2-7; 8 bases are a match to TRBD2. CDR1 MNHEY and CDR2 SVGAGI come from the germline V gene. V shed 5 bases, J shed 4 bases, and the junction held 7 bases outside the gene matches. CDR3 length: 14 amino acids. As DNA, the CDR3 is TGTGCCAGCAGTGTTAGCGGGATAGGTTACGAGCAGTACTTC. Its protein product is CASSVSGIGYEQYF.

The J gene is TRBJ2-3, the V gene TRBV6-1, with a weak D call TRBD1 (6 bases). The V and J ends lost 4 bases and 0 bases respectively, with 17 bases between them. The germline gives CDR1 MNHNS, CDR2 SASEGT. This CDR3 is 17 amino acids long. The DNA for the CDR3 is TGTGCCAGCAGTGCCACTTTGGGACACGTTAGCACAGATACGCAGTATTTT. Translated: CASSATLGHVSTDTQYF.

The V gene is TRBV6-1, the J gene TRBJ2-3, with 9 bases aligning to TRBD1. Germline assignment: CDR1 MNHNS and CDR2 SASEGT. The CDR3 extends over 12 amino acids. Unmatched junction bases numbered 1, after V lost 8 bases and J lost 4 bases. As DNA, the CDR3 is TGTGCCAGCCGACAGGGGGCAGATACGCAGTATTTT. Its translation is CASRQGADTQYF.

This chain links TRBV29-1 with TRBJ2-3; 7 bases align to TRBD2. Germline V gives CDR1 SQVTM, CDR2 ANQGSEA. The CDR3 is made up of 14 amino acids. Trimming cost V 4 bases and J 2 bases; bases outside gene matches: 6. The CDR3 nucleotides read TGCAGCGTTGGGACTAGTGGACCCACAGATACGCAGTATTTT. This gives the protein CSVGTSGPTDTQYF.

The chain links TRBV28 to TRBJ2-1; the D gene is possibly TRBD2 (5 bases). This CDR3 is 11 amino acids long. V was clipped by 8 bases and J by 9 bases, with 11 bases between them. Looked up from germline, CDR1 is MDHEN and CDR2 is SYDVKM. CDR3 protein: CASGLRGEQFF. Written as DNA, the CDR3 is TGTGCCAGCGGACTCAGAGGTGAGCAGTTCTTC.

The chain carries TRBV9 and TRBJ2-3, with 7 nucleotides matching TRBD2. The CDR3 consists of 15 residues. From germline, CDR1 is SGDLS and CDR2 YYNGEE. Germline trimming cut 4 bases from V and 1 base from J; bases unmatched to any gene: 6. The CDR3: CASSTPAGGTDTQYF. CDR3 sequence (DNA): TGTGCCAGCAGCACACCCGCGGGGGGCACAGATACGCAGTATTTT.

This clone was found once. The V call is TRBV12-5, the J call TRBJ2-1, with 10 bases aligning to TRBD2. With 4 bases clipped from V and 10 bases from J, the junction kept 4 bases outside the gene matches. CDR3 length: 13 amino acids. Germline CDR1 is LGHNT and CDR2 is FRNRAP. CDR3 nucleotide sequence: TGTGCTAGTGGTTCGCCACTAGCGGGAGAGCAGTTCTTC. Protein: CASGSPLAGEQFF.

CDR3 amino acids: CASSLIQGAFLTDTQYF. CDR3 DNA: TGTGCCAGCAGCTTGATACAGGGGGCGTTCCTCACAGATACGCAGTATTTT. This rearrangement joins TRBV7-2 to TRBJ2-3, with 9 bases that match TRBD1. Germline loops: CDR1 SGHTA, CDR2 FQGNSA. The CDR3 has 17 residues. With V trimmed by 3 bases and J by 2 bases, 9 bases remained unmatched.

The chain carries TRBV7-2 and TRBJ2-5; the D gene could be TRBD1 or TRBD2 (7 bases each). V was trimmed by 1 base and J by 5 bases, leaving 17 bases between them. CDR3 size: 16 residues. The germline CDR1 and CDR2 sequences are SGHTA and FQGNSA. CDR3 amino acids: CASSLGGRGRRETQYF. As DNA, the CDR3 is TGTGCCAGCAGCTTAGGTGGGAGGGGGCGCAGGGAGACCCAGTACTTC.

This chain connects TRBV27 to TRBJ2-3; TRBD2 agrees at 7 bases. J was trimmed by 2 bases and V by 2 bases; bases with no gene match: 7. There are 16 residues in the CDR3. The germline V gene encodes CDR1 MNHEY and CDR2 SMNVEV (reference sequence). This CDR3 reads CASSLRQSGITDTQYF. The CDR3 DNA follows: TGTGCCAGCAGTTTAAGGCAGAGCGGGATCACAGATACGCAGTATTTT.

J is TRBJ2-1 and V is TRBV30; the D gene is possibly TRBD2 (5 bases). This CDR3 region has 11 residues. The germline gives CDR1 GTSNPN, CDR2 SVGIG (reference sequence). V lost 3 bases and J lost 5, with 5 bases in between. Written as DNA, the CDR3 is TGTGCCTGGAGCGGGGACAATGAGCAGTTCTTC. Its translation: CAWSGDNEQFF.

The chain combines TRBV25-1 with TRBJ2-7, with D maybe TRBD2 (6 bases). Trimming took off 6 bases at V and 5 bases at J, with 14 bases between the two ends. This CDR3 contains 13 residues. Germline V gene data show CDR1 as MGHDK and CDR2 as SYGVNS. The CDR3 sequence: CASRSGGANEQYF. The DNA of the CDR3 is TGTGCCAGCAGATCAGGAGGGGCAAACGAGCAGTACTTC.

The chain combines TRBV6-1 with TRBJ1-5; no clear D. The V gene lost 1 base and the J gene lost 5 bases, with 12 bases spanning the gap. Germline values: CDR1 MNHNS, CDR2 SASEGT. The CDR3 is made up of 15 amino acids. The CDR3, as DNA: TGTGCCAGCAGTGAAGTTAGGGTTGTAGATCAGCCCCAGCATTTT. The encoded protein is CASSEVRVVDQPQHF.

CDR3 amino acids: CASSRQAHSGANVLTF. CDR3 sequence (DNA): TGTGCCAGCAGTAGACAGGCCCACTCTGGGGCCAACGTCCTGACTTTC. This chain joins TRBV2 and TRBJ2-6; possible D gene TRBD1, 6 bases. CDR1 and CDR2 from the germline V gene are SNHLY and FYNNEI. The CDR3 length is 16 residues. The ends were cut back, 5 bases at V and 0 bases at J, with 11 bases in the middle.

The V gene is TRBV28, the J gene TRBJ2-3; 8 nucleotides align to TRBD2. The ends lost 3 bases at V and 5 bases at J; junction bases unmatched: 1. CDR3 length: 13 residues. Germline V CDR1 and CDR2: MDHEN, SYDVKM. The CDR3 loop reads CASSFGREDTQYF. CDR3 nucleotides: TGTGCCAGCAGTTTCGGGAGGGAAGATACGCAGTATTTT.

CDR3 DNA: TGTGCCGGCGGGACAGTTTATGGCTACACCTTC. Protein product: CAGGTVYGYTF. This chain uses TRBV28 with TRBJ1-2; 7 bases are shared with TRBD1. This CDR3 has 11 residues. CDR1 and CDR2 from the germline V gene are MDHEN and SYDVKM. J gave up 5 bases and V 11 bases, and 5 bases lay outside the gene matches.

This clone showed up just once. CDR3 loop: CASSYHRATEAFF. Here the CDR3 DNA reads TGCGCCAGCAGCTACCACAGGGCAACTGAAGCTTTCTTT. V gene TRBV5-1 combines with J gene TRBJ1-1, with D possibly matching TRBD1 (6 bases). Between the trimmed V and J ends, which lost 3 bases and 5 bases, there was a span of 11 bases. The CDR3 is 13 residues long. The V gene's germline CDR1 is SGHRS and CDR2 YFSETQ.

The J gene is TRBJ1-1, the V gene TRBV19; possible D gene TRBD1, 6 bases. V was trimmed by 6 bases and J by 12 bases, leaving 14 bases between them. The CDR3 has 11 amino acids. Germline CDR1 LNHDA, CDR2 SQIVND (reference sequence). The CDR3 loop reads CASRLNRETFF. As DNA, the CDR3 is TGTGCCAGTAGGCTCAACAGGGAGACTTTCTTT.

CDR3 sequence: CASSRTQGNEQFF. CDR3 DNA sequence: TGTGCCAGCAGCCGGACACAGGGCAATGAGCAGTTCTTC. This chain links TRBV14 with TRBJ2-1, with a weak D call TRBD1 (6 bases). The CDR3 has 13 amino acids. V was trimmed by 4 bases and J by 6 bases, leaving 10 bases between them. Germline lookup yields CDR1 SGHDN and CDR2 FVKESK.

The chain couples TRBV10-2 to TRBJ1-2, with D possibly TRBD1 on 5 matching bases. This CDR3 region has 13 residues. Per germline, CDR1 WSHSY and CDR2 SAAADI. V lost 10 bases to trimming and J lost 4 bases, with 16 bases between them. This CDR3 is CAITPTASYGYTF. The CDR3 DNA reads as TGCGCCATTACCCCGACAGCCTCCTATGGCTACACCTTC.

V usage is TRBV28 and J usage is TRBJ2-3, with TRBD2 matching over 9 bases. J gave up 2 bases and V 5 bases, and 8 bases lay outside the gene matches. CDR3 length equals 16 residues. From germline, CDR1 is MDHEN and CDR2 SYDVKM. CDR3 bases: TGTGCCAGCAGTGAAAGCGGGAGGAAATTCACAGATACGCAGTATTTT. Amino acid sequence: CASSESGRKFTDTQYF.

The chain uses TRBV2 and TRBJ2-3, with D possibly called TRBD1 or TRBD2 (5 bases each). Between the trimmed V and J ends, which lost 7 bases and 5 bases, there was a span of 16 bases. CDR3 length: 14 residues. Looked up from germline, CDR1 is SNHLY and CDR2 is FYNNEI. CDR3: CASMQGPGIDTQYF. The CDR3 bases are TGTGCCAGCATGCAGGGACCAGGAATAGATACGCAGTATTTT.

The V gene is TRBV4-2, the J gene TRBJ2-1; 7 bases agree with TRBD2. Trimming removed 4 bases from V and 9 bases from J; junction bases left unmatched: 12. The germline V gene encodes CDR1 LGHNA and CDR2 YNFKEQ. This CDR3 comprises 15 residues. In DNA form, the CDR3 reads TGTGCCAGCAGCCGAGCGGGGCGAGAGTGGGGTGAGCAGTTCTTC. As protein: CASSRAGREWGEQFF.

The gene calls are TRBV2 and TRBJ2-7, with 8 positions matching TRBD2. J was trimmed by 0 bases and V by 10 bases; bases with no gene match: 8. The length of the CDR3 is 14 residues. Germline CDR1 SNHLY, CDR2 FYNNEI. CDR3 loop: CATAGVVSSYEQYF. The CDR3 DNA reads TGTGCCACAGCGGGAGTGGTGAGCTCCTACGAGCAGTACTTC. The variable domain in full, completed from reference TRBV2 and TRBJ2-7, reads EPEVTQTPSHQVTQMGQEVILRCVPISNHLYFYWYRQILGQKVEFLVSFYNNEISEKSEIFDDQFSVERPDGSNFTLKIRSTKLEDSAMYFCATAGVVSSYEQYFGPGTRLTVT.

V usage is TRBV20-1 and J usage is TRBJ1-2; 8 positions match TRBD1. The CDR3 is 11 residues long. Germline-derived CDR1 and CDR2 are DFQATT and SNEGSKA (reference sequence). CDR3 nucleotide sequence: TGCAGGGACAGGGCTCGCTATGGCTACACCTTC. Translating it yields CRDRARYGYTF.

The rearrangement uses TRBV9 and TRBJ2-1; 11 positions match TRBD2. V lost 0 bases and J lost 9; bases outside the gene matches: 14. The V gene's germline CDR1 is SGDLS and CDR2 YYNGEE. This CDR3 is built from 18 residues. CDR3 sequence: CASSVGPRASGRSSEQFF. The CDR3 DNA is TGTGCCAGCAGCGTAGGACCGAGAGCTAGCGGGAGGAGTAGTGAGCAGTTCTTC.

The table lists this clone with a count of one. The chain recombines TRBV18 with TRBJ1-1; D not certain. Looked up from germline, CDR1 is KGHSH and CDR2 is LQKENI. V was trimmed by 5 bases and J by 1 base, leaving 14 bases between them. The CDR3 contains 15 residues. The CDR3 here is CASSDFRARNTEAFF. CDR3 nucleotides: TGTGCCAGCTCAGACTTTAGGGCCAGGAACACTGAAGCTTTCTTT.

CDR3 sequence: CASSFHRESNQPQHF. As DNA, the CDR3 is TGTGCCAGCAGCTTTCACAGGGAAAGCAATCAGCCCCAGCATTTT. The chain is built from TRBV5-6 and TRBJ1-5, with D maybe TRBD1 (6 bases). CDR3 size: 15 residues. CDR1 is SGHDT, CDR2 YYEEEE, per germline. Trimming cost V 2 bases and J 1 base, with 10 bases left between them.

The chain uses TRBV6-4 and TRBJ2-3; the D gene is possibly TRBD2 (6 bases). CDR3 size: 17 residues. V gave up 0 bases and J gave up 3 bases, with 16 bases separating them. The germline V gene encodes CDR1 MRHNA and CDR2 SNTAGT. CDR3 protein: CASSDSFRRGSTDTQYF. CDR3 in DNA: TGTGCCAGCAGTGACTCCTTCCGTCGGGGGTCTACAGATACGCAGTATTTT.